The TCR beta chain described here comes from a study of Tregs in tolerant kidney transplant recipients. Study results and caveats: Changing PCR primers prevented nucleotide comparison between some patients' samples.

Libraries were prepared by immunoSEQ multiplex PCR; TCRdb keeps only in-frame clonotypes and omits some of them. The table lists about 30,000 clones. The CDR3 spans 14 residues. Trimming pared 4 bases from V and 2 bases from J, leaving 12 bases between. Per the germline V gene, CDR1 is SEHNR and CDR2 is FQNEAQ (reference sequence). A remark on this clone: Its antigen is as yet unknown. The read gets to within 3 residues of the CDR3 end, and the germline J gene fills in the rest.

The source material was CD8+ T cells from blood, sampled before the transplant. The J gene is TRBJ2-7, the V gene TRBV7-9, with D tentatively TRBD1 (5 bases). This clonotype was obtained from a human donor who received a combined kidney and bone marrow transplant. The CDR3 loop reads CASSSDGHTYEQYF. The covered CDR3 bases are TGTGCCAGCAGCTCCGACGGACACACCTACGAG.